The 20 T cell receptor beta chains in this list originate from one sample, sequenced in a study of CD8 T cells in ankylosing spondylitis. A single record per CDR3 protein comes from TCRdb applying MiXCR to the 5' RACE reads. The sample shows around 230,000 distinct CDR3 sequences, less than 9.5% of them seen only once. The sequenced sample consisted of blood, either unsorted or a sorted T cell fraction (not recorded which). All receptors derive from a female donor with ankylosing spondylitis or in good health (not recorded which).

This clonotype was recorded many times. This chain links TRBV6-6 with TRBJ1-1; D call uncertain. Germline V gene lookup returns CDR1 MNHNY and CDR2 SVGAGI (reference sequence). The V gene lost 6 bases and the J gene lost 1 base, with 9 bases spanning the gap. The length of the CDR3 is 13 residues. The CDR3 loop reads CASRPNQNTEAFF. The DNA for the CDR3 is TGTGCCAGCAGACCTAATCAGAACACTGAAGCTTTCTTT.

This clonotype has a count of ten or more. J is TRBJ2-7 and V is TRBV5-1, with 7 bases aligning to TRBD2. CDR1 and CDR2 (germline): SGHRS, YFSETQ. Trimming at V came to 1 base and at J to 6 bases, leaving 13 bases not matched to a gene. The CDR3 spans 16 residues. The CDR3 DNA is TGCGCCAGCAGCTTGCTGCTAGCGGACCCTCCGGGCGAGCAGTACTTC. Residues: CASSLLLADPPGEQYF.

Many counts were recorded for this clonotype. V usage is TRBV4-3 and J usage is TRBJ2-1; 12 positions agree with TRBD2. The germline CDR1 and CDR2 sequences are LGHNA and YSLEER. V lost 0 bases to trimming and J lost 4 bases; unmatched junction nucleotides: 10. CDR3 length: 19 residues. The CDR3 is CASSQEKVRTSGTYNEQFF. CDR3 coding DNA: TGCGCCAGCAGCCAAGAGAAGGTCAGGACTAGCGGGACTTACAATGAGCAGTTCTTC.

This clonotype was counted only a few times. One base away lies a much larger clone, so this may be a sequencing read error. This sequence joins TRBV20-1 and TRBJ1-1, with TRBD1 matching over 7 bases. The CDR3 consists of 17 residues. The germline CDR1 and CDR2 sequences are DFQATT and SNEGSKA (reference sequence). The chain's CDR3 is CCARPEQGFLMNTEAFF. CDR3 in DNA: TGCTGTGCTAGGCCCGAACAGGGGTTCTTGATGAACACTGAAGCTTTCTTT.

This clonotype was observed a few times. A much larger clone differs by one base, so this may be a read error. In nucleotides, the CDR3 is TGCAGTACTAGAGCCCCCAGTTCTGGAAACACCATATATTTT. Translation gives CSTRAPSSGNTIYF. V gene TRBV20-1 combines with J gene TRBJ1-3; D is undetermined. The CDR3 sequence is 14 residues long. The germline CDR1 and CDR2 sequences are DFQATT and SNEGSKA (reference sequence).

This clonotype was detected many times. J is TRBJ2-1 and V is TRBV7-2, with a tentative D call TRBD2 (5 bases). Germline V CDR1 and CDR2: SGHTA, FQGNSA. CDR3 length: 14 residues. V dropped 1 base and J dropped 4 bases, with 8 bases sitting between them. The CDR3 here is CASSLDGNYNEQFF. The DNA of the CDR3 is TGTGCCAGCAGCTTAGACGGGAATTACAATGAGCAGTTCTTC.

This clonotype was found many times. The chain recombines TRBV29-1 with TRBJ1-2, with TRBD1 identical over 9 bases. This CDR3 spans 12 amino acids. Germline loops: CDR1 SQVTM, CDR2 ANQGSEA. Losses at the gene ends were 7 bases for V and 3 bases for J; bases not matched to a gene: 3. CDR3 in amino acids: CSGGQGDYGYTF. The DNA for the CDR3 is TGCAGCGGGGGACAGGGCGACTATGGCTACACCTTC.

This rearrangement joins TRBV7-9 to TRBJ2-5; D is undetermined. With 1 base removed from V and 5 bases from J, the gap between germline ends came to 14 bases. The CDR3 is 15 amino acids. The germline V gene has CDR1 SEHNR and CDR2 FQNEAQ (reference sequence). CDR3 sequence reads: CASSLDYSFQETQYF. The CDR3 bases are TGTGCCAGCAGCTTAGACTATTCGTTCCAGGAGACCCAGTACTTC.

The chain is built from TRBV2 and TRBJ1-4; D is undetermined. Trimming shortened V by 5 bases and J by 8 bases, and 15 bases separated the two germline ends. The CDR3 runs to 14 residues. Germline CDR1 and CDR2: SNHLY and FYNNEI. The CDR3 nucleotides are TGTGCCAGCAGTCCGTCCAAGGGCCGGGAAAAACTGTTTTTT. It yields the protein CASSPSKGREKLFF.

This clonotype was seen many times. This chain joins TRBV15 and TRBJ1-3, with a possible D match to TRBD1 (5 bases). The ends were cut back, 5 bases at V and 2 bases at J, with 10 bases in the middle. The CDR3 is 14 amino acids. Germline CDR1 reads LNHNV; CDR2 reads YYDKDF (reference sequence). CDR3 nucleotides: TGTGCCACCAGCGTCCGGACAACTGGAAACACCATATATTTT. Translating gives CATSVRTTGNTIYF. The whole variable domain, remainder taken from reference TRBV15 and TRBJ1-3, is DAMVIQNPRYQVTQFGKPVTLSCSQTLNHNVMYWYQQKSSQAPKLLFHYYDKDFNNEADTPDNFQSRRPNTSFCFLDIRSPGLGDTAMYLCATSVRTTGNTIYFGEGSWLTVV.

This clonotype was picked up many times. The chain recombines TRBV18 with TRBJ2-7, with 13 positions matching TRBD2. Germline lookup yields CDR1 KGHSH and CDR2 LQKENI. This CDR3 region has 15 residues. V lost 5 bases and J lost 5; bases outside the gene matches: 6. As DNA, the CDR3 is TGTGCCAGCTCATCGGGACTAGCGGGAATCCACGAGCAGTACTTC. It translates to CASSSGLAGIHEQYF. The complete variable domain, with remaining parts taken from reference TRBV18 and TRBJ2-7, reads NAGVMQNPRHLVRRRGQEARLRCSPMKGHSHVYWYRQLPEEGLKFMVYLQKENIIDESGMPKERFSAEFPKEGPSILRIQQVVRGDSAAYFCASSSGLAGIHEQYFGPGTRLTVT.

This clonotype was detected a few times. This chain joins TRBV7-2 and TRBJ2-1; TRBD2 matches 12 bases. The germline V gene has CDR1 SGHTA and CDR2 FQGNSA. The CDR3 totals 17 residues. Germline trimming cut 0 bases from V and 9 bases from J; bases unmatched to any gene: 9. The DNA of the CDR3 is TGTGCCAGCAGCTTAGCTCCGCTAGCGGGAGGGGTGCGTGAGCAGTTCTTC. Translated: CASSLAPLAGGVREQFF.

Ten or more counts support this clonotype. This rearrangement joins TRBV5-1 to TRBJ2-1, with 12 bases identical to TRBD2. The CDR3 is made up of 17 amino acids. Germline CDR1 is SGHRS and CDR2 is YFSETQ. V shed 4 bases and J 5 bases; nucleotides not matched to a gene: 10. The CDR3 here is CASSLSPSGRGNNEQFF. CDR3 DNA sequence: TGCGCCAGCAGCCTGAGCCCTAGCGGGAGGGGTAACAATGAGCAGTTCTTC.

This clonotype was detected many times. The rearrangement joins TRBV10-3 to TRBJ2-3; D is possibly TRBD2 (5 bases). Looked up from germline, CDR1 is ENHRY and CDR2 is SYGVKD. Trimming took off 7 bases at V and 4 bases at J, with 12 bases between the two ends. The CDR3 runs 13 residues. Here the CDR3 reads CAITQGSADTQYF. The CDR3 bases are TGTGCCATCACCCAAGGGAGTGCAGATACGCAGTATTTT.

This clonotype was counted ten times or more. The chain is built from TRBV25-1 and TRBJ2-2; D may be TRBD1 (6 bases). V lost 5 bases to trimming and J lost 5 bases, with 12 bases between them. CDR3 size: 14 residues. Germline V gene sequence: CDR1 MGHDK, CDR2 SYGVNS. The CDR3 here is CASSPTGPTGELFF. The CDR3 coding sequence is TGTGCCAGCAGTCCGACAGGCCCAACCGGGGAGCTGTTTTTT.

V and J are TRBV30 and TRBJ2-3; a possible D gene is TRBD2 (5 bases). Germline V CDR1 and CDR2: GTSNPN, SVGIG (reference sequence). Deletions cut 2 bases from V and 2 bases from J, with 17 bases between. There are 16 residues in the CDR3. The CDR3 spells CAWSPPFRGFTDTQYF. Here the CDR3 DNA reads TGTGCCTGGAGTCCCCCCTTCCGCGGGTTCACAGATACGCAGTATTTT.

At least ten counts were recorded for this clonotype. This rearrangement joins TRBV2 to TRBJ2-1; D is undetermined. This CDR3 comprises 12 residues. Germline V gives CDR1 SNHLY, CDR2 FYNNEI. V was shortened by 6 bases and J by 6 bases, with 9 bases between the two germline ends. The CDR3 DNA reads as TGTGCCAGCAGGCAGAGTATCAATGAGCAGTTCTTC. Protein sequence: CASRQSINEQFF.

In regard to this clonotype: This may be a read error: a much more frequent sequence differs by one nucleotide. This chain links TRBV12-3 or TRBV12-4 with TRBJ2-5; 8 nucleotides agree with TRBD1. The CDR3 is 16 amino acids. This chain's CDR3 is CVSSTGTGLSPETQYF. CDR3 bases: TGTGTCAGCAGTACCGGGACAGGCCTGTCTCCGGAGACCCAGTACTTC.

The sample holds many counts of this clonotype. The chain recombines TRBV5-1 with TRBJ2-1, with a weak D call TRBD1 (6 bases). Trimming removed 0 bases from V and 10 bases from J, with 8 bases in between. CDR1 is SGHRS, CDR2 YFSETQ, per germline. The CDR3 runs to 12 residues. The CDR3 bases are TGCGCCAGCAGCTTGGAAGGGACAGAGCAGTTCTTC. Its protein is CASSLEGTEQFF.

This clonotype was recorded many times. The gene calls are TRBV7-2 and TRBJ1-3; D remains ambiguous. The germline V gene has CDR1 SGHTA and CDR2 FQGNSA. V lost 1 base and J 0 bases, leaving 10 bases between the germline ends. This CDR3 contains 16 residues. The CDR3 sequence is CASSLDRSSSGNTIYF. Here the CDR3 DNA reads TGTGCCAGCAGCTTAGACAGATCGAGCTCTGGAAACACCATATATTTT.